This TCR beta chain was sequenced during a study of shared clonotypes between healthy human individuals. This table comes from immunoSEQ multiplex PCR, and its TCRdb copy is limited to in-frame clones, with some not included. The data show a few million clones, around 95% seen once. Germline CDR1 SGHVS, CDR2 FQNEAQ. With 0 bases removed from V and 4 bases from J, the gap between germline ends came to 7 bases. The CDR3 runs 15 residues. The sample consisted of naive CD4+ T cells sorted from blood. Subset: CD45RA+ positively selected. The sequence derives from a man aged 18 to 35 in good health. The chain is built from TRBV7-8 and TRBJ1-6; D unresolved. In DNA, the CDR3 is TGTGCCAGCAGCTTAGCTGGTCAGTATAATTCACCCCTCCACTTT. Translating it yields CASSLAGQYNSPLHF.